This TCR beta chain comes out of a study of blood T cell repertoires in COVID-19. Study-wide background: COVID-19 samples, acute and convalescent, were from the United States, Italy and Spain. Sample material is recorded as cDNA or gDNA derived from T cells, B-cell-depleted T cells, or PBMCs.

In the source study's methods: Estimates of nucleated cell counts were drawn from the amplification of reference gene primers. Sequencing was performed with immunoSEQ multiplex PCR; in TCRdb, only in-frame clones are kept and a portion is missing. That table supplies the V and J calls and clone size; D and trimming were determined from the DNA. The sample comprises 40,000 to 50,000 clones, roughly nine tenths of which are singletons, and 6.2% rests with the top ten. CDR3 length equals 14 residues. V shed 2 bases, J shed 7 bases, and the junction held 8 bases outside the gene matches. The germline CDR1 and CDR2 sequences are KGHSH and LQKENI.

The source of this sequence is a human donor in a cohort sampled during active COVID-19. Input material: peripheral blood. This rearrangement joins TRBV18 to TRBJ2-7; 7 bases match TRBD1. CDR3 coding DNA: TGTGCCAGCTCACCAACACAGGGGATCGGGGAGCAGTACTTC. It codes for CASSPTQGIGEQYF.